One sample yielded the 18 T cell receptor beta chains listed below, sequenced in a study of a mutant IDH1 vaccine in newly diagnosed glioma. No antigen has been assigned to these receptors. The data were produced by immunoSEQ multiplex PCR, yet TCRdb's version contains in-frame clones alone and is incomplete. In the table there are roughly 30,000 clones, 75% to 90% of which are singletons. Indicated time point: week 5, during vaccination. Doses of 300 ug of mutant IDH1 20-mer peptide were given with topical imiquimod. This specimen consisted of peripheral blood mononuclear cells (PBMCs), obtained from a glioma patient whose treatment included an IDH1 peptide vaccine. The receptors shown here come from a woman in her 40s with glioma. Some clones in this sample may be carry-over from other donors' samples.

The chain employs TRBV9 and TRBJ1-2; D gene ambiguous. The germline gives CDR1 SGDLS, CDR2 YYNGEE. Trimming shortened V by 1 base and J by 8 bases, and 18 bases separated the two germline ends. The CDR3 contains 15 residues. CDR3 nucleotide sequence: TGTGCCAGCAGCGTACAAGTCTCGGGGTCTCAGGGCTACACCTTC. Protein sequence: CASSVQVSGSQGYTF.

V and J are TRBV7-3 and TRBJ2-3; 13 positions match TRBD2. Per the germline V gene, CDR1 is SGHTA and CDR2 is FQGTGA. This CDR3 region has 15 residues. The V and J ends lost 5 bases and 6 bases, in that order; junction bases with no gene match: 5. CDR3 in amino acids: CASSPRTSGGDTQYF. DNA for the CDR3: TGTGCCAGCAGCCCCCGGACTAGCGGGGGCGATACGCAGTATTTT.

The V gene is TRBV5-1, the J gene TRBJ1-3; D is uncertain. The CDR3 covers 15 residues. V was cut by 5 bases and J by 1 base, with 13 bases left in between. CDR1 is SGHRS and CDR2 is YFSETQ in the germline V gene. Here the CDR3 DNA reads TGCGCCAGCAGATTCGAGGGAGGGTCTGGAAACACCATATATTTT. This encodes CASRFEGGSGNTIYF.

The rearrangement uses TRBV13 and TRBJ1-6; 7 bases align to TRBD1. Unmatched junction bases numbered 6, after V lost 4 bases and J lost 3 bases. In germline, CDR1 is PRHDT, CDR2 FYEKMQ (reference sequence). This CDR3 is built from 16 residues. The CDR3 nucleotides read TGTGCCAGCAGCTCCCAGCGGACAGGCTATAATTCACCCCTCCACTTT. Its translation: CASSSQRTGYNSPLHF.

The chain employs TRBV19 and TRBJ1-5; no reliable D call. Trimming shortened V by 6 bases and J by 1 base, and 16 bases separated the two germline ends. CDR1 and CDR2 from the germline V gene are LNHDA and SQIVND (reference sequence). CDR3 length equals 16 residues. CDR3 coding DNA: TGTGCCAGTAGCGCGATCGGAATGGCGAGCAATCAGCCCCAGCATTTT. Translated: CASSAIGMASNQPQHF.

This clone is large (0.1 to 1%) by share. J is TRBJ2-7 and V is TRBV4-1, with D tentatively TRBD1 (5 bases). Germline V gives CDR1 MGHRA, CDR2 YSYEKL. This CDR3 has 15 amino acids. With 3 bases removed from V and 0 bases from J, the gap between germline ends came to 12 bases. The CDR3 DNA reads as TGCGCCAGCAGCCAGGACAATTTACTCTCCTACGAGCAGTACTTC. It codes for CASSQDNLLSYEQYF.

The genes are TRBV5-6 and TRBJ2-2; TRBD1 might be the D (5 bases). Per the germline V gene, CDR1 is SGHDT and CDR2 is YYEEEE. Trimming pared 0 bases from V and 4 bases from J, leaving 10 bases between. This CDR3 contains 15 residues. CDR3 nucleotide sequence: TGTGCCAGCAGCTTGGTCAGGGTGGCCACCGGGGAGCTGTTTTTT. Translation gives CASSLVRVATGELFF.

The CDR3 nucleotides are TGTGCCAGCAGTTCTCCCCTACGGGCCAGCAGGACCTACGAGCAGTACTTC. Residues: CASSSPLRASRTYEQYF. The J gene is TRBJ2-5, the V gene TRBV28; D unresolved. TRBJ2-7 explains the end of the DNA better; the J call may be wrong. The CDR3 totals 17 residues. In germline, CDR1 is MDHEN, CDR2 SYDVKM.

The V call is TRBV5-1, the J call TRBJ2-1, with D perhaps TRBD2 (6 bases). The germline V and J ends were trimmed by 5 bases and 9 bases, with 18 bases remaining between them. This CDR3 has 14 amino acids. Per the germline V gene, CDR1 is SGHRS and CDR2 is YFSETQ. CDR3 sequence reads: CASSLGGSVGEQFF. As DNA, the CDR3 is TGCGCCAGCAGTCTCGGGGGAAGCGTCGGTGAGCAGTTCTTC.

The V gene is TRBV4-1, the J gene TRBJ2-1, with D perhaps being TRBD1 or TRBD2 (5 bases each). The CDR3 is 13 residues long. Germline V gives CDR1 MGHRA, CDR2 YSYEKL. V dropped 4 bases and J dropped 7 bases, with 11 bases sitting between them. The CDR3: CASSLGTGNEQFF. As DNA, the CDR3 is TGCGCCAGCAGCCTAGGGACGGGAAATGAGCAGTTCTTC.

This chain joins TRBV12-5 and TRBJ2-3; D gene ambiguous. This CDR3 region has 14 residues. Germline CDR1 is LGHNT and CDR2 is FRNRAP. V was pared by 7 bases and J by 5 bases, with 16 bases between. The chain's CDR3 is CASDNGLSGDTQYF. CDR3 DNA sequence: TGTGCTAGTGACAACGGGCTGTCGGGAGATACGCAGTATTTT.

V and J are TRBV11-3 and TRBJ2-2; TRBD2 might be the D (6 bases). Germline CDR1 and CDR2: SGHNT and YENEEA. This CDR3 is 15 amino acids long. Trimming pared 5 bases from V and 7 bases from J, leaving 17 bases between. The CDR3 loop reads CASSLRVGGIGELFF. The CDR3 DNA is TGTGCCAGCAGCCTCCGGGTCGGGGGAATCGGGGAGCTGTTTTTT.

By sample fraction, this clone is large. The genes are TRBV5-1 and TRBJ1-1; 8 nucleotides match TRBD1. This CDR3 spans 14 amino acids. After removal of 4 bases from V and 8 bases from J, the junction contained 10 bases not matched to a gene. Germline CDR1 reads SGHRS; CDR2 reads YFSETQ. CDR3 coding DNA: TGCGCCAGCAGCCTCCGGGACAGGCCGGGGGAAGCTTTCTTT. This gives the protein CASSLRDRPGEAFF.

The chain recombines TRBV10-1 with TRBJ2-7; 8 nucleotides align to TRBD1. The CDR3 contains 14 residues. Trimming took 7 bases from V and 4 from J; bases not matched to a gene: 9. The germline V gene has CDR1 WNHNN and CDR2 SYGVQD (reference sequence). Here the CDR3 reads CASTGRQGSYEQYF. CDR3 bases: TGCGCCAGCACGGGAAGACAGGGGTCGTACGAGCAGTACTTC.

This rearrangement joins TRBV19 to TRBJ1-2; no firm D call. Trimming removed 5 bases at V and 2 bases at J, with 3 bases between. The CDR3 runs 11 residues. Germline V gene sequence: CDR1 LNHDA, CDR2 SQIVND (reference sequence). CDR3 nucleotides: TGTGCCAGTAGTGGGAACTATGGCTACACCTTC. Protein sequence: CASSGNYGYTF.

The rearrangement links TRBV28 to TRBJ2-5, with 7 bases aligning to TRBD1. This CDR3 region has 15 residues. Trimming took 4 bases from V and 1 from J; bases not matched to a gene: 6. Germline assignment: CDR1 MDHEN and CDR2 SYDVKM. CDR3 residues: CASSSGQTTQETQYF. CDR3 sequence (DNA): TGTGCCAGCAGTTCGGGACAGACGACCCAAGAGACCCAGTACTTC.

The V call is TRBV10-3, the J call TRBJ2-5, with 7 bases lining up with TRBD2. The ends lost 2 bases at V and 5 bases at J; junction bases unmatched: 2. There are 13 residues in the CDR3. CDR1 ENHRY and CDR2 SYGVKD come from the germline V gene. The CDR3 DNA is TGTGCCATCAGTGAGGGGGAGGGGGAGACCCAGTACTTC. Translated, it gives CAISEGEGETQYF.

V and J are TRBV19 and TRBJ2-1, with TRBD1 matching 9 bases. Germline assignment: CDR1 LNHDA and CDR2 SQIVND (reference sequence). V was clipped by 3 bases and J by 8 bases; unmatched bases: 11. The length of the CDR3 is 16 residues. The CDR3 bases are TGTGCCAGTAGTATCTCACCGGGACAGGGAGCGGATGAGCAGTTCTTC. Protein: CASSISPGQGADEQFF.